The 9 T cell receptor beta chains reported below all come from one sample, sequenced in a study of T cells in localized non-small cell lung cancer. Clones were read by immunoSEQ multiplex PCR, and TCRdb kept only the in-frame ones, dropping some. The data contain roughly 48,000 clones, around 82% of them singletons. The specimen was PBMCs, collected before any cancer treatment. The receptors shown here come from a woman aged 40-69 years with stage II lung adenocarcinoma.

The rearrangement joins TRBV10-2 to TRBJ2-1, with 9 positions matching TRBD2. In germline, CDR1 is WSHSY, CDR2 SAAADI. V shed 1 base and J 4 bases; nucleotides not matched to a gene: 8. The CDR3 is 17 amino acids. The CDR3 sequence is CASSEFLRGGLYNEQFF. Here the CDR3 DNA reads TGCGCCAGCAGTGAGTTTTTGCGGGGGGGCTTATACAATGAGCAGTTCTTC.

The chain carries TRBV7-3 and TRBJ1-2, with TRBD1 matching 8 bases. The CDR3 has 15 amino acids. Germline V gene lookup returns CDR1 SGHTA and CDR2 FQGTGA. Trimming cost V 2 bases and J 4 bases; bases outside gene matches: 6. CDR3: CASSLVGQGGYGYTF. DNA for the CDR3: TGTGCCAGCAGCTTAGTAGGACAGGGAGGCTATGGCTACACCTTC.

The V gene is TRBV4-1, the J gene TRBJ1-5, with D uncertain. Trimming stripped 1 base from V and 2 bases from J, with 3 bases between. The CDR3 runs to 13 residues. Germline V gene data show CDR1 as MGHRA and CDR2 as YSYEKL. The CDR3 region is CASSQVRNQPQHF. The CDR3 DNA reads TGCGCCAGCAGCCAAGTCCGCAATCAGCCCCAGCATTTT.

The chain carries TRBV7-9 and TRBJ2-7, with 9 bases identical to TRBD1. The CDR3 loop spans 18 amino acids. Germline V lookup: CDR1 SEHNR, CDR2 FQNEAQ (reference sequence). The trim removed 5 bases at V and 0 bases at J, leaving 14 bases unmatched. CDR3: CASSPRTGEKAGSYEQYF. For the CDR3, the DNA is TGTGCCAGCAGCCCAAGGACAGGGGAAAAGGCCGGCTCCTACGAGCAGTACTTC.

The rearrangement joins TRBV30 to TRBJ2-7; 8 bases align to TRBD1. The CDR3 extends over 14 amino acids. With V trimmed by 0 bases and J by 3 bases, 4 bases remained unmatched. CDR1 is GTSNPN, CDR2 SVGIG, per germline (reference sequence). CDR3 sequence: CAWSVGQGGYEQYF. CDR3 nucleotide sequence: TGTGCCTGGAGTGTTGGACAGGGTGGCTACGAGCAGTACTTC.

The genes are TRBV19 and TRBJ2-3, with 7 bases lining up with TRBD1. Germline V gene lookup returns CDR1 LNHDA and CDR2 SQIVND (reference sequence). This CDR3 has 14 amino acids. Trimming at V came to 2 bases and at J to 2 bases, leaving 1 base not matched to a gene. Here the CDR3 reads CASSITGATDTQYF. CDR3 DNA sequence: TGTGCCAGTAGTATAACAGGGGCCACAGATACGCAGTATTTT.

This clone was counted a few times. The chain uses TRBV9 and TRBJ1-3; TRBD1 aligns across 7 bases. Germline assignment: CDR1 SGDLS and CDR2 YYNGEE. The CDR3 is 15 residues long. V shed 4 bases and J 3 bases; nucleotides not matched to a gene: 7. This chain's CDR3 is CASSPQTGIGNTIYF. CDR3 DNA: TGTGCCAGCAGCCCCCAGACAGGGATTGGAAACACCATATATTTT.

The gene calls are TRBV7-6 and TRBJ1-1; weak D call: TRBD1 (5 bases). The CDR3 consists of 15 residues. The V end was cut by 5 bases, the J end by 1 base, with 14 bases between. Germline V CDR1 and CDR2: SGHVS, FNYEAQ. CDR3: CASSLMGVANTEAFF. The CDR3, as DNA: TGTGCCAGCAGCCTGATGGGGGTGGCGAACACTGAAGCTTTCTTT.

This chain joins TRBV5-1 and TRBJ1-1; D is uncertain. Trimming left V 0 bases short and J 0 bases short, with 12 bases between. The length of the CDR3 is 16 residues. Germline V gene lookup returns CDR1 SGHRS and CDR2 YFSETQ. The CDR3 bases are TGCGCCAGCAGCTTGGCCCAACTTAGTATGAACACTGAAGCTTTCTTT. Its protein product is CASSLAQLSMNTEAFF.